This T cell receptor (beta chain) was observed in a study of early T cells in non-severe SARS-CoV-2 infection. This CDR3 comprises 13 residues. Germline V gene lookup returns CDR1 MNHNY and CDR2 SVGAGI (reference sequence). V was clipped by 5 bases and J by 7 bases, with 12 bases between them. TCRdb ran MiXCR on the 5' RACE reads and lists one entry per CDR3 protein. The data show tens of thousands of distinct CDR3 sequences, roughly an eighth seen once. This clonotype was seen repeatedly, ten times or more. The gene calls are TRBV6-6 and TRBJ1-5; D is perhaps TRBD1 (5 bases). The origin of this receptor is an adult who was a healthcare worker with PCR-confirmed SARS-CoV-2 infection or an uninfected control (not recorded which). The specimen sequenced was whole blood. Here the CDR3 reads CASSTRVGQPQHF. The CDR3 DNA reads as TGTGCCAGCAGTACCAGGGTAGGGCAGCCCCAGCATTTT.